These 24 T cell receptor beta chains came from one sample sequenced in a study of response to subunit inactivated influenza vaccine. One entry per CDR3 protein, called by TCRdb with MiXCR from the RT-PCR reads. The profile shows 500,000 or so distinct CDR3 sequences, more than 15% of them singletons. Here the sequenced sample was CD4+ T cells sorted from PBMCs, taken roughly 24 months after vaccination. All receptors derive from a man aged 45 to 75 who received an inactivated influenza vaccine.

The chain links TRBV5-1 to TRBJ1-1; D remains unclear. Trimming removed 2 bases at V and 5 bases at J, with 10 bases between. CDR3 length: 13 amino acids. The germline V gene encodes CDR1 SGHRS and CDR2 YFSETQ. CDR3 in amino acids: CASSFTPGTEAFF. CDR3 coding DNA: TGCGCCAGCAGCTTCACTCCGGGGACTGAAGCTTTCTTT.

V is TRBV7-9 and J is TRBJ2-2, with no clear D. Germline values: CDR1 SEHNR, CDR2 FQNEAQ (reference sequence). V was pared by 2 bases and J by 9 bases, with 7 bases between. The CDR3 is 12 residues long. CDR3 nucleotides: TGTGCCAGCAGCTTAAATAGCCGGGAGCTGTTTTTT. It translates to CASSLNSRELFF.

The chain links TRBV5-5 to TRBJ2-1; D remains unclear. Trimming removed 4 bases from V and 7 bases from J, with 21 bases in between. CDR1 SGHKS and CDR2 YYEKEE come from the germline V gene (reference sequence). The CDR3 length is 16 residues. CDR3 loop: CASSLSSSNLENEQFF. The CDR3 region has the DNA TGTGCCAGCAGCCTAAGTTCGAGCAACCTAGAAAATGAGCAGTTCTTC.

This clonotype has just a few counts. The DNA of the CDR3 is TGTGCCAGCAGCCTGACTAGCGGGATTAGGAATGAGCAGTTCTTC. The encoded protein is CASSLTSGIRNEQFF. This chain uses TRBV11-2 with TRBJ2-1; 11 bases are shared with TRBD2. V lost 5 bases to trimming and J lost 7 bases; unmatched junction nucleotides: 7. The CDR3 is 15 amino acids. CDR1 is SGHAT, CDR2 FQNNGV, per germline.

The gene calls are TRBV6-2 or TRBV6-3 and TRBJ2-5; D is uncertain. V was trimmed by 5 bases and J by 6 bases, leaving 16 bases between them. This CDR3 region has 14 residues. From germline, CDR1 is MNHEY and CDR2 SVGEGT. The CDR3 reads CASSLDTELKTQYF. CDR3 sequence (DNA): TGTGCCAGCAGTCTCGACACCGAGTTGAAGACCCAGTACTTC.

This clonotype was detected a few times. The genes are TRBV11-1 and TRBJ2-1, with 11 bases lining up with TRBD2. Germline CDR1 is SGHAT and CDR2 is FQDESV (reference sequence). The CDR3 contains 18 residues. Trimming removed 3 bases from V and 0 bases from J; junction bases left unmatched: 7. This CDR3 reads CASSLALAGDASYNEQFF. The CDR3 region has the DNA TGTGCCAGCAGCTTGGCACTAGCGGGGGACGCCTCCTACAATGAGCAGTTCTTC.

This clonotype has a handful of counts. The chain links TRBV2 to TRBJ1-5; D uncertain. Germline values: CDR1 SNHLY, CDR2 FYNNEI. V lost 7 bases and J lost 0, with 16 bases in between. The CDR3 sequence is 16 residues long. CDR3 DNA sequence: TGTGCCAGCACCTTTGAAGTCCCGATTAGCAATCAGCCCCAGCATTTT. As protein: CASTFEVPISNQPQHF.

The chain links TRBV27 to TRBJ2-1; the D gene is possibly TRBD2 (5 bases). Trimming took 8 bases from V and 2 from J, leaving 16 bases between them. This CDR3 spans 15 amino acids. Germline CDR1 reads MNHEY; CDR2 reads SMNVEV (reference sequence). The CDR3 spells CASAQSGRTYNEQFF. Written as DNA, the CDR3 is TGTGCCAGCGCTCAAAGCGGAAGAACCTACAATGAGCAGTTCTTC.

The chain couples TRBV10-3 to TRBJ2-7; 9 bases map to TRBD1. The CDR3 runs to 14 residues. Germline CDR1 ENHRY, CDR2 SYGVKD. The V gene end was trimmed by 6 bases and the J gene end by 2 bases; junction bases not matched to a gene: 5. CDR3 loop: CAIRDRGSTYEQYF. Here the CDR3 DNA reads TGTGCCATCAGAGACAGGGGGTCCACCTACGAGCAGTACTTC.

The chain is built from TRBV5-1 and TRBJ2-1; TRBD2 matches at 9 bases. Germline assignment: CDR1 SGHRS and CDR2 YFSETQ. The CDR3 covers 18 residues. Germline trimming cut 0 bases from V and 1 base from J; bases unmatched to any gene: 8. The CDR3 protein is CASSLVSLSGGSYNEQFF. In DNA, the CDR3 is TGCGCCAGCAGCTTGGTATCATTGAGCGGGGGGTCCTACAATGAGCAGTTCTTC.

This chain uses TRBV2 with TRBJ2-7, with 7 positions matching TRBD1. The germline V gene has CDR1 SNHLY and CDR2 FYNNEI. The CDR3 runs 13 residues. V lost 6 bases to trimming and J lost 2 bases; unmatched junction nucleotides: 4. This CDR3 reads CASRWDSPYEQYF. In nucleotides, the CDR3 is TGTGCCAGCAGATGGGACAGCCCCTACGAGCAGTACTTC.

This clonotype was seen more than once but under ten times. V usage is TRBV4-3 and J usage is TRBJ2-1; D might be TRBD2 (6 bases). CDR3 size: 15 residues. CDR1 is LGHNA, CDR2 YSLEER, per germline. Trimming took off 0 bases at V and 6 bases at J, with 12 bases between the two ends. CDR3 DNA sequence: TGCGCCAGCAGCCAAGATGGAGGGAAGGTCAATGAGCAGTTCTTC. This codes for CASSQDGGKVNEQFF.

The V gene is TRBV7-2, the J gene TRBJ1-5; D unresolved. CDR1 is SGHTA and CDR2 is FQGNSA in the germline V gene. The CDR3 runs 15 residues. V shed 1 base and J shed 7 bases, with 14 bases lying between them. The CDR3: CASSLGPTVGQPQHF. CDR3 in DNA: TGTGCCAGCAGCTTAGGGCCTACTGTTGGGCAGCCCCAGCATTTT.

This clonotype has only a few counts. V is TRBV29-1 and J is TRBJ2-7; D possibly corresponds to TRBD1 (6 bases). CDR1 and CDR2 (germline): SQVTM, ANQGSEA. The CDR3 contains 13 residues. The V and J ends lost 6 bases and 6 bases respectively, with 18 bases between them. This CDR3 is CSVATGTFSEQYF. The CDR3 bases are TGCAGCGTGGCAACCGGGACATTCAGCGAGCAGTACTTC.

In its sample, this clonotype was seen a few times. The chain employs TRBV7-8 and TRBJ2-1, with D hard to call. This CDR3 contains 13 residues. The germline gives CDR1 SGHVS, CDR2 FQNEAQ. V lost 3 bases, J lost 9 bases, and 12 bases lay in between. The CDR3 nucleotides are TGTGCCAGCAGCTTTGACCGTAATACTGAGCAGTTCTTC. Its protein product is CASSFDRNTEQFF.

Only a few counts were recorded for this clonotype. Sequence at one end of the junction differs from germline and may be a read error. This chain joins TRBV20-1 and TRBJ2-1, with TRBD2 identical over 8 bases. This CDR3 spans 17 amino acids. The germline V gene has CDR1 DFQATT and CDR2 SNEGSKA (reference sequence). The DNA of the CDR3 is TGCTGTGCTAGAGATCCTGGGGCGGGAGGCTCCTACAATGAGCAGTTCTTC. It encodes CCARDPGAGGSYNEQFF.

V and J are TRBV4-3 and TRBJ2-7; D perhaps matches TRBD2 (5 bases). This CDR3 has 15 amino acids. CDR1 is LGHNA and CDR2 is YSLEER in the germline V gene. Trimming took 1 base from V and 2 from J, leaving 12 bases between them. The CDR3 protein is CASSQGRTGTYEQYF. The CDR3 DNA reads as TGCGCCAGCAGCCAAGGACGGACGGGAACCTACGAGCAGTACTTC.

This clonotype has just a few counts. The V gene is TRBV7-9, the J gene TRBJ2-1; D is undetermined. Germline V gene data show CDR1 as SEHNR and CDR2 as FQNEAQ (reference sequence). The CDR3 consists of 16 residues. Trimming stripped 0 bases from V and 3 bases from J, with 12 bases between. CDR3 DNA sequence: TGTGCCAGCAGCTTAGCAGGACGGTCCCTCTACAATGAGCAGTTCTTC. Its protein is CASSLAGRSLYNEQFF. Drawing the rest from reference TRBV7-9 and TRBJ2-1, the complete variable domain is DTGVSQNPRHKITKRGQNVTFRCDPISEHNRLYWYRQTLGQGPEFLTYFQNEAQLEKSRLLSDRFSAERPKGSFSTLEIQRTEQGDSAMYLCASSLAGRSLYNEQFFGPGTRLTVL.

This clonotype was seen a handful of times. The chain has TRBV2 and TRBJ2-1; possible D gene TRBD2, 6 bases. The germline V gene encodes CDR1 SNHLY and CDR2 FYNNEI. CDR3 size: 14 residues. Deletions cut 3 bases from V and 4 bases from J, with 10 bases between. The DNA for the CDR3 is TGTGCCAGCAGTGAGATGGGGAGGTACAATGAGCAGTTCTTC. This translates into CASSEMGRYNEQFF.

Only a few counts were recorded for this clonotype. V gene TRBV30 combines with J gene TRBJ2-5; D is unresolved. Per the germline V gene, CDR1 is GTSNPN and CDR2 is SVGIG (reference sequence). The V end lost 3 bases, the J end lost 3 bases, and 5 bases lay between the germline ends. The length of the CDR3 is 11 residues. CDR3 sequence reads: CAWSLKETQYF. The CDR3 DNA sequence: TGTGCCTGGAGCTTAAAAGAGACCCAGTACTTC.

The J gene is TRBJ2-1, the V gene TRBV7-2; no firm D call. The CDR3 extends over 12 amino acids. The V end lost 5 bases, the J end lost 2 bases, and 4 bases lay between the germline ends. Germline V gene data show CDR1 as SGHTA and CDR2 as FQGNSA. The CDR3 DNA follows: TGTGCCAGCAGCCGGGCCTACAATGAGCAGTTCTTC. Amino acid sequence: CASSRAYNEQFF. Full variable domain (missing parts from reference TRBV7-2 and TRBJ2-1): GAGVSQSPSNKVTEKGKDVELRCDPISGHTALYWYRQSLGQGLEFLIYFQGNSAPDKSGLPSDRFSAERTGGSVSTLTIQRTQQEDSAVYLCASSRAYNEQFFGPGTRLTVL.

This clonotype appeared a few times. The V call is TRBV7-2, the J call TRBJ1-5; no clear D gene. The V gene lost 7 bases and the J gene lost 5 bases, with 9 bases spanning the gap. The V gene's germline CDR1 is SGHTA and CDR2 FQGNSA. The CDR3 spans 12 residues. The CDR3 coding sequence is TGTGCCAGCACCGACTCGGATCAGCCCCAGCATTTT. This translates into CASTDSDQPQHF. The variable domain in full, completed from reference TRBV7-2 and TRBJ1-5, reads GAGVSQSPSNKVTEKGKDVELRCDPISGHTALYWYRQSLGQGLEFLIYFQGNSAPDKSGLPSDRFSAERTGGSVSTLTIQRTQQEDSAVYLCASTDSDQPQHFGDGTRLSIL.

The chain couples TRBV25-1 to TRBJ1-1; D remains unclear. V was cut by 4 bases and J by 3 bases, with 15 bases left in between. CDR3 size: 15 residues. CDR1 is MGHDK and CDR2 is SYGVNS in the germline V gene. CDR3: CASSGTGLPHTEAFF. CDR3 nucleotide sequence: TGTGCCAGCAGTGGCACGGGCCTCCCCCACACTGAAGCTTTCTTT.

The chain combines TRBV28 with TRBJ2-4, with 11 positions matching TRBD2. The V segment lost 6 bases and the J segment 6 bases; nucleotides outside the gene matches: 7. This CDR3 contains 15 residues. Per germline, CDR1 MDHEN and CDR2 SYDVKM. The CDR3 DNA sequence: TGTGCCAGCAGCACTAGCGGGGGCCTTTTAAACATTCAGTACTTC. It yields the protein CASSTSGGLLNIQYF.